The clone carrying this TCR beta chain was detected many times. As yet, its antigen is unknown. The data were taken from a study of T cells in Graves' hyperthyroidism and ophthalmopathy. General study points: Within blood appeared most thyroid clonotypes that had expanded above 0.001.

Trimming removed 5 bases from V and 7 bases from J; junction bases left unmatched: 10. The germline CDR1 and CDR2 sequences are SGHAT and FQNNGV. The CDR3 has 14 residues. Amplification targeted TCR beta CDR3 regions from RNA transcripts. The HTBI primer set was used in a first-round RT-PCR of the TCR CDR3. MiXCR, run by TCRdb on the multiplex PCR reads, gives a single entry per CDR3 protein. The sample lists about 350,000 distinct CDR3 sequences; roughly 18% were seen once. Researchers barred patients who had uncontrolled infection, other autoimmune disease, pregnancy or lactation. Diagnosis rested on symptoms, serum thyroxine and TRAb, thyroid ultrasound, and orbital computed tomography.

Sequencing was done on a sample of blood. This rearrangement joins TRBV11-2 to TRBJ2-5; 7 bases match TRBD2. The source of this sequence is a woman in her 40s with Graves' ophthalmopathy. The CDR3: CASSGGGLEGTQYF. The CDR3 DNA follows: TGTGCCAGCAGCGGCGGCGGACTAGAGGGGACCCAGTACTTC.